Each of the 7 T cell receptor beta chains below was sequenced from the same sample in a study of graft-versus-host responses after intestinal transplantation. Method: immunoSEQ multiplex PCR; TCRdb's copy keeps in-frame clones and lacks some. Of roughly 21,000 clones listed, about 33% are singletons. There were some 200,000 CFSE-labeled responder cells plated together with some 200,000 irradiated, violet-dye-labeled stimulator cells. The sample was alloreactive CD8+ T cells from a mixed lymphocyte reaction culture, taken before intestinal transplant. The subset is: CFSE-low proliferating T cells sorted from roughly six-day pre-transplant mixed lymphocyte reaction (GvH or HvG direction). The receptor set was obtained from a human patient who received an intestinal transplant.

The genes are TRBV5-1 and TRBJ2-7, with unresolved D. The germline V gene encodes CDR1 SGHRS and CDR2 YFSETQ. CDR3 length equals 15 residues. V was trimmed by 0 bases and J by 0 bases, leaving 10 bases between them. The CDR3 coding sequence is TGCGCCAGCAGCTTGGATCTGGACCGCTCCTACGAGCAGTACTTC. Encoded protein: CASSLDLDRSYEQYF.

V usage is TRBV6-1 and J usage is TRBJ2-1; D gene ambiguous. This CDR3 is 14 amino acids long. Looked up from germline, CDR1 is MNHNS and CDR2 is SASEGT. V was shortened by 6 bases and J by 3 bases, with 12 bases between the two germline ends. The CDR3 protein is CASRARFDYNEQFF. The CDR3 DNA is TGTGCCAGCAGGGCCAGGTTTGACTACAATGAGCAGTTCTTC.

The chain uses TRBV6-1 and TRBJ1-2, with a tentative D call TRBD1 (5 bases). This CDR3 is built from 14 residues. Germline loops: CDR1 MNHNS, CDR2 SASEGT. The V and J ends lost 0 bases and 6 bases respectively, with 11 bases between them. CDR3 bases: TGTGCCAGCAGTGAAGCGTACAGGCATGATGGCTACACCTTC. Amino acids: CASSEAYRHDGYTF.

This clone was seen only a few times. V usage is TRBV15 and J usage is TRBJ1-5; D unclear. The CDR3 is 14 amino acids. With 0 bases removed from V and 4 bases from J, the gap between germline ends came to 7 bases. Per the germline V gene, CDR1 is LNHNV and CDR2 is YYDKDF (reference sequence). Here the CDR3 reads CATSRDKVNQPQHF. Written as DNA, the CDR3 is TGTGCCACCAGCAGAGATAAAGTTAATCAGCCCCAGCATTTT.

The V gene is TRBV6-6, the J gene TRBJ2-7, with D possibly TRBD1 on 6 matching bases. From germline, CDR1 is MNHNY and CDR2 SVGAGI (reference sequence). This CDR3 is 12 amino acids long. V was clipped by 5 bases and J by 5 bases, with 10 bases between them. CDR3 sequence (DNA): TGTGCCAGCAGTGCTACAGGGAACGAGCAGTACTTC. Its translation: CASSATGNEQYF.

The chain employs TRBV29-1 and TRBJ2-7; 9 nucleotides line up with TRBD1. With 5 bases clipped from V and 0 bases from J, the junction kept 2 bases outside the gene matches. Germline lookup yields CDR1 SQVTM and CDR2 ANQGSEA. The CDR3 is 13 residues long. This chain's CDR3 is CSVTGGFSYEQYF. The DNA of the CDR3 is TGCAGCGTTACAGGGGGCTTCTCCTACGAGCAGTACTTC.

The CDR3 is CASSFGGNSPLHF. CDR3 DNA: TGTGCCAGCAGTTTCGGGGGGAATTCACCCCTCCACTTT. The chain combines TRBV28 with TRBJ1-6, with D tentatively TRBD1 (5 bases). Per germline, CDR1 MDHEN and CDR2 SYDVKM. The CDR3 consists of 13 residues. The V and J ends lost 3 bases and 7 bases respectively, with 7 bases between them.